This T cell receptor beta chain is from a study of vaccination effects on CD4 cells after COVID-19. Study-level background: The post-vaccine samples were taken, at the median, 72 days after the second dose.

As for this clone: Its antigen remains unknown.

Sequencing in the ViraFEST assay came after antigen-specific CD4+ T cells had been expanded with viral peptide pools, which were used to stimulate PBMC. Following culture for more than 9 days, CD4+ T cells were isolated. Vaccination of participants consisted of two doses of either the BNT162b2 or mRNA-1273 vaccine. Cultures of over 1.5 million PBMC per well contained about 11 IU/ml IL-2 plus 10 ug/ml peptides. Half-medium replacement with IL-2 medium occurred on days 3 and 7. The germline V gene encodes CDR1 SGHTA and CDR2 FQGTGA. V was shortened by 0 bases and J by 2 bases, with 4 bases between the two germline ends. There are 13 residues in the CDR3. Profiled with immunoSEQ multiplex PCR; TCRdb holds only in-frame clones, not every one. Among 27,000 or so clones listed, roughly four fifths were seen once. Study-level findings and limits: Both infection-induced and vaccine-induced clones contracted markedly at late post-vaccination timepoints.

This receptor was identified in a human donor who received a COVID-19 vaccine. Some clones in this sample may be carry-over from other donors' samples. The chain uses TRBV7-3 and TRBJ1-1, with no clear D. Here the sequenced sample was CD4+ T cells from PBMCs cultured with HCoV-NL63 spike peptides, taken after COVID-19 vaccination. In nucleotides, the CDR3 is TGTGCCAGCAGCTTAACCCTTAACACTGAAGCTTTCTTT. This gives the protein CASSLTLNTEAFF.